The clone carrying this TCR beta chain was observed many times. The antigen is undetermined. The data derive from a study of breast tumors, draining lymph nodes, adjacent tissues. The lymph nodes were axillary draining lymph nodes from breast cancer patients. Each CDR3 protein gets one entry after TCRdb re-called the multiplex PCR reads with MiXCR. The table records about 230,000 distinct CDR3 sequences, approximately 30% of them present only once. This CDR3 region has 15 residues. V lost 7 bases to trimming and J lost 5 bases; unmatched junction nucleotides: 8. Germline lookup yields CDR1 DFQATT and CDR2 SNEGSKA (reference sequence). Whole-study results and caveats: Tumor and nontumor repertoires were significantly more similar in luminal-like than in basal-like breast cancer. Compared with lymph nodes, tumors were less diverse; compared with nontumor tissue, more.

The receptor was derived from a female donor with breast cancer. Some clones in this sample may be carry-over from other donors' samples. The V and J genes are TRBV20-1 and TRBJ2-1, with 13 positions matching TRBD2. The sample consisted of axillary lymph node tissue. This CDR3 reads CSVLMGTSGNNEQFF. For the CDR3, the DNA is TGCAGTGTCTTGATGGGGACTAGCGGGAACAATGAGCAGTTCTTC.